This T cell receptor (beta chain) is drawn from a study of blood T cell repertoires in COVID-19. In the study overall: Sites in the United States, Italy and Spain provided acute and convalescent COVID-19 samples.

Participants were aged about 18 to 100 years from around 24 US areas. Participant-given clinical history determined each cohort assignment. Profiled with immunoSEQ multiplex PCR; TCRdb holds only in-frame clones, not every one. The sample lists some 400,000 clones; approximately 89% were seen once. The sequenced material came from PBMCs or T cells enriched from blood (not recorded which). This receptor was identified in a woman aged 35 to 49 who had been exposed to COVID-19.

The CDR3 loop is CASTPRFGTDYGYTF. The CDR3 DNA follows: TGTGCCAGTACCCCCCGCTTCGGGACAGACTATGGCTACACCTTC. This chain uses TRBV19 with TRBJ1-2; 7 positions agree with TRBD1. V was clipped by 7 bases and J by 3 bases; unmatched bases: 11. Germline V gene sequence: CDR1 LNHDA, CDR2 SQIVND (reference sequence). This CDR3 has 15 amino acids. The full variable domain, in which reference TRBV19 and TRBJ1-2 provide the parts outside the CDR3, is DGGITQSPKYLFRKEGQNVTLSCEQNLNHDAMYWYRQDPGQGLRLIYYSQIVNDFQKGDIAEGYSVSREKKESFPLTVTSAQKNPTAFYLCASTPRFGTDYGYTFGSGTRLTVV.